Described below is a single TCR beta chain sequence and its context. Its antigen target is currently unknown. Qualities for individual bases were not recorded, and no much larger clone is one base off. The library relied on the immunoSEQ multiplex PCR assay. Each sample had 90,000 to 100,000 TCR templates assayed by the deep sequencing platform. Genomic DNA extracted from sorted T cells was used for TCRbeta CDR3 sequencing. In the paper's pipeline: Clonal analysis of TCRbeta CDR3 data was done in the R programming language. Alloreactive CD4+ and CD8+ clones were identified by comparing unstimulated samples to CFSE-low samples taken after the reaction. Alloreactive CD4+ clones were assigned to regulatory or non-regulatory origin by matching sequences to sorted unstimulated Treg and non-Treg repertoires. In TCRdb, the immuneACCESS table is reduced to in-frame sequences with V and J assigned. These tables do not hold every clone; where another copy was compared, an unresolved V gene accounts for under half, and the others remain unexplained. The V and J calls and clone size were taken over from that table, and D and trimming were inferred from the DNA. A total of some 100,000 clones appear in this sample, 93% of them only once. The ten largest clones take up over 0.15% of the sample.

For this chain, trimming is 1 base at the V end and 7 bases at the J end, and the number of junction bases without a gene match is 10. The germline V gene provides CDR1 SNHLY and CDR2 FYNNEI. Its CDR3 holds 16 amino acids, cysteine through phenylalanine. The CDR3 DNA has 48 bases and is translated from base 1. The sample is drawn from a study of siplizumab effects on memory and regulatory T cells (dated by TCRdb to between 2018 and 2021). For context, the study as a whole: The study looked at the effect of siplizumab, an anti-CD2 antibody, on alloreactive T-cell subsets in allogeneic mixed lymphocyte reactions made from human PBMCs. General findings and caveats noted by the study authors: The suppressive function of proliferating Tregs from siplizumab cultures was not functionally confirmed. Because sequences at frequencies below about 10^-5 were poorly captured, only a minor fraction of alloreactive clones could be mapped back to unstimulated subsets. Siplizumab significantly lowered the cumulative frequency of alloreactive sequences that could be traced to unstimulated CD4+ memory T cells. Compared with memory T cells, unstimulated naive T cells appeared more diverse, and naive cells seemed to make a substantial contribution to the alloresponse. For roughly 80-97% of proliferating CD4+ or CD8+ clones, no naive or memory phenotype could be assigned. In reactions with siplizumab, an average of 68.8% of mappable alloreactive CD4+ clones were Treg-derived, compared with roughly 26% in control reactions.

Sorted unstimulated T cells, along with proliferating T cells recovered from mixed lymphocyte reactions, underwent TCRbeta CDR3 sequencing. Fresh whole blood from some eleven HLA-typed healthy donors was used to isolate PBMCs. To map where alloreactive clones came from, unstimulated CD4+ non-regulatory T cells were FACS-sorted. This chain joins TRBV2 to TRBJ2-1; 7 central nucleotides agree with TRBD2. This receptor was obtained from a human donor in good health. Sequencing was performed on non-Treg CD4+ T cells sorted from blood. Read against the paper, the sample's cell subset or site label means: FACS-sorted unstimulated CD4+ non-regulatory T cells. This receptor carries the CDR3 CASSEGRDYPRNEQFF. The DNA sequence is as follows: TGTGCCAGCAGTGAAGGGCGGGACTACCCAAGGAATGAGCAGTTCTTC.